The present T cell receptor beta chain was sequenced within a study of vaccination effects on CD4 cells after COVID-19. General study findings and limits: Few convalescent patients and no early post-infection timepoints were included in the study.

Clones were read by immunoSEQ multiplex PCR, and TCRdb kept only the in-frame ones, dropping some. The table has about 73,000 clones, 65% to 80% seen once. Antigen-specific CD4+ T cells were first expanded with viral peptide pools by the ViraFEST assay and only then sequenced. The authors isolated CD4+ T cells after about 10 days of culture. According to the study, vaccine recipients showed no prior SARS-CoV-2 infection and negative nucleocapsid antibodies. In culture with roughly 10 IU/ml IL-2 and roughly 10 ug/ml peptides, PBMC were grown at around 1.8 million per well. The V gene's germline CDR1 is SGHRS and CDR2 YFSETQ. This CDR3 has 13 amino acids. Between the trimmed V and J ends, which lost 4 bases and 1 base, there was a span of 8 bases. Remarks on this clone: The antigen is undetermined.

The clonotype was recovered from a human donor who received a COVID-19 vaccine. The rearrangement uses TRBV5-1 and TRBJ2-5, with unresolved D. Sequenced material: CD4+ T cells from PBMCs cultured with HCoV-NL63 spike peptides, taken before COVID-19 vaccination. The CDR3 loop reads CASSLQLQETQYF. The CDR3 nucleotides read TGCGCCAGCAGCCTCCAACTCCAAGAGACCCAGTACTTC.